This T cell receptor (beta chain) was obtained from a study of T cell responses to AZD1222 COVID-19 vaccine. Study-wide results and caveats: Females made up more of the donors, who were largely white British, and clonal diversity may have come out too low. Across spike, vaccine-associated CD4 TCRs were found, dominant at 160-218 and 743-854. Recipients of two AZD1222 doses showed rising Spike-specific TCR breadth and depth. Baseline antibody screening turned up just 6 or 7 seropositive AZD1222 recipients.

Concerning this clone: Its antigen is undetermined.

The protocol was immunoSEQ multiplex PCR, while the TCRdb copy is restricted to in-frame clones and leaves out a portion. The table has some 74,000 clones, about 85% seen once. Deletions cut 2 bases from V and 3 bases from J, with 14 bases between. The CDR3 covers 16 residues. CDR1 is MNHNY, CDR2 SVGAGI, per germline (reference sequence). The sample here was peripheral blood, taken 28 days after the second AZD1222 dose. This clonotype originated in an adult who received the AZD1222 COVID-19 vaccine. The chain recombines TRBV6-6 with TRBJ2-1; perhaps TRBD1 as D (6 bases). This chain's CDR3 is CASSYPRDIDYNEQFF. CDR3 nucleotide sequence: TGTGCCAGCAGTTACCCTAGGGACATTGACTACAATGAGCAGTTCTTC.